This T cell receptor beta chain was captured by sequencing in a study of graft-versus-host responses after intestinal transplantation (dated by TCRdb to the early 2020s). About the investigation overall: Recipients received multivisceral, liver-intestinal, or isolated intestinal transplants. Alloreactive clones were identified by sequencing pre-transplant mixed lymphocyte reaction products and comparing these products with unstimulated pre-transplant donor and recipient T cells. After intestinal transplantation, graft-versus-host and host-versus-graft alloreactive T cell clones were followed in the graft, circulation and bone marrow using bulk TCR-beta CDR3 sequencing. All recipients received anti-thymocyte globulin induction followed by maintenance tacrolimus and steroids for about three years. The cohort enrolled around 23 intestinal transplant recipients including one retransplant, and a few patients lacking pretransplant specimens were excluded. Rather than being sequenced by the commercial service, samples from a few later patients were sequenced in-house on an Illumina MiSeq and processed with MiXCR. Donor T cell macrochimerism was defined as a peak of at least 4% donor T cells among recipient peripheral blood mononuclear cells.

Study-wide findings and limitations: Early after transplant, declines in HvG clones were associated with peak levels of circulating GvH clones. The conclusions were limited by the relatively low number and heterogeneity of the intestinal transplant patients. In patients with donor T cell macrochimerism, the allografts had high GvH to HvG T cell clonal ratios. GvH clones were found in recipient bone marrow, and some of the GvH clones appeared earlier in ileal mucosa or blood, which is consistent with an intestinal mucosal origin.

Counted from cysteine to phenylalanine, this CDR3 has 13 amino acids. CDR3 DNA only is kept here, 39 bases in frame from base 1. CDR1 and CDR2, per the germline V gene, are SGHRS and YFSETQ. Trimming at the junction amounts to 1 base on V and 5 bases on J, and the germline ends lie 7 bases apart. Intraepithelial and lamina propria lymphocytes were isolated from graft specimens using dithiothreitol, EDTA incubations and collagenase D digestion. Bulk TCR-beta sequencing was performed on serial intestinal graft biopsy specimens collected as late as 600 days after transplant. Library prep was done by the immunoSEQ multiplex PCR assay. For most patients, genomic DNA was subjected to high-throughput TCR-beta CDR3 sequencing by Adaptive Biotechnologies. Per the original workflow: Adaptive's ImmunoSEQ software supplied the TCR sequencing data for about 18 patients, while MiXCR and VDJtools were used to process three other patients. CDR3 nucleotide sequences shared by donor and recipient were removed because the origin of these sequences could not be assigned. To count as alloreactive, a clone needed at least 2-fold expansion over unstimulated cells and a minimum CFSE-low frequency of 0.002% (template counts) or 0.001% (read counts). Clones were considered mappable if detected in sequenced pre-transplant spleen, lymph node, or MLR CFSE-low populations of the donor or recipient. The cumulative frequency of alloreactive clones was calculated as a percentage of all sequences, weighted by copy number. TCRdb's version of the immuneACCESS table is confined to in-frame rearrangements and falls short of the full clone set. An unresolved V gene accounts for under half of the shortfall where checked; the remainder is of unknown origin. V and J calls and clone size follow that table, whereas D and trimming were derived from the DNA. The sample table holds about 7,400 clones, of which 60% to 70% were seen once. The ten largest clones take up almost 9.5% of the sample.

To note about this clone: It lacks a known antigen. No base-level quality is on record; no much larger clone is a single base apart.

This receptor was obtained from a human patient who received an intestinal transplant, so some T cells may come from the graft donor. The chain joins TRBV5-1 to TRBJ2-1; the D region possibly corresponds to TRBD1 (6 bases align). This sample comprised ileum tissue, obtained approximately 450 days after transplant. The DNA sequence is given as TGCGCCAGCAGCTTGCAGGGGAACAATGAGCAGTTCTTC. This encodes CASSLQGNNEQFF.